A selection of T cell receptor beta chains follows, all from one sample in a study of T cell responses to AZD1222 COVID-19 vaccine. Libraries were prepared by immunoSEQ multiplex PCR; TCRdb keeps only in-frame clonotypes and omits some of them. Of roughly 150,000 clones in the sample, 90% were seen once. Sequencing used peripheral blood, obtained on day 0 of AZD1222 vaccination. The receptors were gathered from an adult in good health. The CDR3 runs from the conserved cysteine through the conserved F or W. Each record gives: D gene, V gene, J gene, clone size, CDR3 protein. The D gene is left open where the match is weak. Size is omitted from some rows. Given values are once, few, many or a class for expanded clones.

>TRBD2|TRBV5-1|TRBJ2-5|.
CASSLTSGPETQYF
>.|TRBV12-3/TRBV12-4|TRBJ2-5|.
CASSLIEETQYF
>TRBD1|TRBV28|TRBJ1-1|.
CASSIHQVGTVEAFF
>.|TRBV7-2|TRBJ2-1|once
CASSLWGSSYNEQFF
>TRBD1|TRBV6-5|TRBJ1-3|.
CASSRDSRGNTIYF
>TRBD2|TRBV19|TRBJ2-1|.
CATGLAGGNEQFF
>.|TRBV29-1|TRBJ1-1|.
CSADKRSTEAFF
>TRBD1|TRBV27|TRBJ1-5|.
CASRYGTETGPQHF
>.|TRBV28|TRBJ2-7|.
CASSYRTDTTEQYF
>TRBD1|TRBV4-3|TRBJ2-1|.
CASSPGGIEQFF